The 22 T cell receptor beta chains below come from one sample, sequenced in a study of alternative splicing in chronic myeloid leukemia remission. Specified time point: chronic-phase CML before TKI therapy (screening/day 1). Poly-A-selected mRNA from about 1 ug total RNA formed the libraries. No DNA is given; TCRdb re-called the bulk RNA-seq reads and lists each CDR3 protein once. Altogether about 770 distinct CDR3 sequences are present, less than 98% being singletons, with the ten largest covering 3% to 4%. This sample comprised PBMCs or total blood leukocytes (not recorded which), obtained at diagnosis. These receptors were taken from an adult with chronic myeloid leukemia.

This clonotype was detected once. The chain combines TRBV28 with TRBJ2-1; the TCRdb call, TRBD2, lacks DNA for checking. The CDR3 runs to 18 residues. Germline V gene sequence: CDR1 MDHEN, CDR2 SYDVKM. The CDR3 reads CASSLLGPTGGRPNEQFF.

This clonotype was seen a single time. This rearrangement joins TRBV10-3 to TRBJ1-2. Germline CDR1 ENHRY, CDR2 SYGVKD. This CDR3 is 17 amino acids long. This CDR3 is CAISEFTASTSNYGYTF.

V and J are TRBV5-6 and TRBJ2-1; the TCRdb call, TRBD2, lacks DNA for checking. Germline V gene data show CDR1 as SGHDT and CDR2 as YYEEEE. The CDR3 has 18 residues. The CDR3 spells CASSLAGLAGGGYNEQFF.

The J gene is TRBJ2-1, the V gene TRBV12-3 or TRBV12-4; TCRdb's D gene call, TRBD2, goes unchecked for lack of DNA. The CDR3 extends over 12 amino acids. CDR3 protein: CASSETRRRGFF.

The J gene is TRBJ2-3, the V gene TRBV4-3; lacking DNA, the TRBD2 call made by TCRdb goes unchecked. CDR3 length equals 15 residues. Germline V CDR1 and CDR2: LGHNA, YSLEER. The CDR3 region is CASSQSSGSFDTQYF.

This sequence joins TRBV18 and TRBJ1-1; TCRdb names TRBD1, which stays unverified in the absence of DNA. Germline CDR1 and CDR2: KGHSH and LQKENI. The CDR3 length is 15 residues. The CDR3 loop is CASSPPTGVNTEAFF.

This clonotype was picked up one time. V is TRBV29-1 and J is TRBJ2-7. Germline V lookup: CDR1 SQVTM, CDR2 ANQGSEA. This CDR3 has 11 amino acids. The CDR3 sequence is CRWGLLNEQYF.

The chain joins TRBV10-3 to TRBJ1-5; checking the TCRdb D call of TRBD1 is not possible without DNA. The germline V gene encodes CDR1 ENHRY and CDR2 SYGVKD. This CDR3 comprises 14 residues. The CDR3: CATHEDRGNQPQHF.

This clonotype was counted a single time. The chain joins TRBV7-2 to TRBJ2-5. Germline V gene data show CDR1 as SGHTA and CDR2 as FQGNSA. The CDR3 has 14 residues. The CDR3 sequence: CASSLRQNQETQYF.

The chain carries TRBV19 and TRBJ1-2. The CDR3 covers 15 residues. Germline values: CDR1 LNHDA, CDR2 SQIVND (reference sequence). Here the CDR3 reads CASSIFRATKGGYTF.

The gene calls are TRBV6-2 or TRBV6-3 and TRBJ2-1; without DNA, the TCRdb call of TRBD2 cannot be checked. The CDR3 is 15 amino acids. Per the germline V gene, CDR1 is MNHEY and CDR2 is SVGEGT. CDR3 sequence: CASRTTSGTYNEQFF.

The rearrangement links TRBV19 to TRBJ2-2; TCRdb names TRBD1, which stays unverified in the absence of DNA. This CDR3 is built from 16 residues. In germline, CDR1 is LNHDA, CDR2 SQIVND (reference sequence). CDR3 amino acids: CASSILWTTNTGELFF.

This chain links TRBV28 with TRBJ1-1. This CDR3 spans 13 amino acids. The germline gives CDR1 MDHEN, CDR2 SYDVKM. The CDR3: CASSPPAGGEAFF.

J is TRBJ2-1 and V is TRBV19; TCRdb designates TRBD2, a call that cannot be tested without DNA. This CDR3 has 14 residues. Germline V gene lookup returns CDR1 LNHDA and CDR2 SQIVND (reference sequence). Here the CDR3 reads CASSIQGGYNEQFF.

The CDR3 spells CASRPRLAKGNEQFF. The chain couples TRBV27 to TRBJ2-1; TCRdb's assignment of TRBD2 cannot be checked, as there is no DNA. The CDR3 totals 15 residues. CDR1 and CDR2 (germline): MNHEY, SMNVEV (reference sequence).

CDR3: CASSLKETQYF. This chain connects TRBV12-3 or TRBV12-4 to TRBJ2-5. The CDR3 spans 11 residues.

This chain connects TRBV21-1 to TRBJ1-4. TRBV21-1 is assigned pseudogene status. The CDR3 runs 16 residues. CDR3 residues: CASKTDPGAISEKLFF.

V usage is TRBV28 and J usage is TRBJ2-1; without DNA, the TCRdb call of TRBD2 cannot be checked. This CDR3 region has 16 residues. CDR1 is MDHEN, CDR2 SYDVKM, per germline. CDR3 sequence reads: CASTQGGAGPSNEQFF.

The CDR3: CASSLGLADEQYF. The J gene is TRBJ2-7, the V gene TRBV5-1; the TCRdb call, TRBD2, lacks DNA for checking. This CDR3 has 13 amino acids. The germline CDR1 and CDR2 sequences are SGHRS and YFSETQ. Full variable domain (remainder filled in from reference TRBV5-1 and TRBJ2-7): KAGVTQTPRYLIKTRGQQVTLSCSPISGHRSVSWYQQTPGQGLQFLFEYFSETQRNKGNFPGRFSGRQFSNSRSEMNVSTLELGDSALYLCASSLGLADEQYFGPGTRLTVT.

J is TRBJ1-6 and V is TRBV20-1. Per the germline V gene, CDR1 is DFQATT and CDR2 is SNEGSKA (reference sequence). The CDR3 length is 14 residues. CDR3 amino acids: CSARGGQGSSPLHF.

The CDR3 protein is CAISLTGTSGYNEQFF. The gene calls are TRBV10-3 and TRBJ2-1; TCRdb's D gene call, TRBD2, goes unchecked for lack of DNA. Germline CDR1 is ENHRY and CDR2 is SYGVKD. This CDR3 has 16 residues.

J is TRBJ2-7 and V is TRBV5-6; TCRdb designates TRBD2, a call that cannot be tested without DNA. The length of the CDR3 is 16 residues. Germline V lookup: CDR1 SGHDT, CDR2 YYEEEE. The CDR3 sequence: CASSSYSGSHSVEQYF.